The 4 T cell receptor beta chains in this list originate from one sample, sequenced in a study of T cell repertoires in cytomegalovirus infection. These receptors are not linked to any known antigen. From the reads, TCRdb called clonotypes with MiXCR, one entry per CDR3 protein. The sample lists 450,000 to 600,000 distinct CDR3 sequences; 42% were seen once. Specimen: cultured PBMCs, collected from culture after CMV antigen stimulation. The receptors were gathered from a human donor in good health (CMV status not recorded). Some clones in this sample may be carry-over from other donors' samples.

This clonotype has a handful of counts. V usage is TRBV15 and J usage is TRBJ1-3; no clear D gene. In germline, CDR1 is LNHNV, CDR2 YYDKDF (reference sequence). The CDR3 covers 14 residues. V was clipped by 0 bases and J by 0 bases, with 3 bases between them. In nucleotides, the CDR3 is TGTGCCACCAGCAGAGAACACTCTGGAAACACCATATATTTT. As protein: CATSREHSGNTIYF.

In regard to this clonotype: The junction departs from the called germline gene at one end, perhaps through a read error. The chain employs TRBV12-3 or TRBV12-4 and TRBJ1-2; D call uncertain. CDR3 size: 12 residues. CDR3 DNA sequence: TGTGCCAACAGTTCAACGTACTATGGCTACACCTTC. This codes for CANSSTYYGYTF.

The chain links TRBV10-3 to TRBJ2-3; 10 bases map to TRBD2. The germline V gene has CDR1 ENHRY and CDR2 SYGVKD. The CDR3 loop spans 16 amino acids. V lost 0 bases and J lost 4; bases outside the gene matches: 4. DNA for the CDR3: TGTGCCATCAGTGAGTCGCCTAGCGGGAGTGCAGATACGCAGTATTTT. Protein: CAISESPSGSADTQYF.

Here the CDR3 reads CASRSKGSYTF. CDR3 DNA: TGTGCCAGCAGATCCAAGGGGAGCTACACCTTC. The V and J genes are TRBV6-7 and TRBJ1-2; weak D call: TRBD1 (5 bases). TRBV6-7 is given ORF status, its function remaining uncertain. The germline V and J ends were trimmed by 6 bases and 9 bases, with 11 bases remaining between them. This CDR3 has 11 residues.